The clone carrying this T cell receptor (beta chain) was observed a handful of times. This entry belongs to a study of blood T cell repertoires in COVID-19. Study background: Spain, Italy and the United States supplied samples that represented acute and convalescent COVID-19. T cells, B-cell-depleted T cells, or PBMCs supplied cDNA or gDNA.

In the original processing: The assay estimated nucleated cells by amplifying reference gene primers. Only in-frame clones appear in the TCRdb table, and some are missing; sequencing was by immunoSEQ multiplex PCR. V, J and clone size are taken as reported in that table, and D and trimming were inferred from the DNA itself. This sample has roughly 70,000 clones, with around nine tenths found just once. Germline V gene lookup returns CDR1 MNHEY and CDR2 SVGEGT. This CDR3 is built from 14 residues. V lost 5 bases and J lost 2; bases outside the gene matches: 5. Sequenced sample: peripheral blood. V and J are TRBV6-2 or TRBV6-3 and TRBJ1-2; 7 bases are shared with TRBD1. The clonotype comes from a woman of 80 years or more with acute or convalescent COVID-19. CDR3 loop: CASSTPTGNYGYTF. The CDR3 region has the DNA TGTGCCAGCAGTACCCCGACAGGGAACTATGGCTACACCTTC.